Listed here are 22 T cell receptor beta chains from one sample, sequenced in a study of cytomegalovirus exposure and HLA in healthy donors. The method was immunoSEQ multiplex PCR; TCRdb's version includes in-frame clones alone and lacks a portion of them. The sample lists 200,000 to 250,000 clones, 87% seen once, with 1.5% to 2.5% in the top ten. Sample: PBMCs. These receptor sequences come from a woman aged 18 to 35 in good health and CMV-seropositive.

V is TRBV27 and J is TRBJ2-7, with 11 bases aligning to TRBD2. The germline V gene has CDR1 MNHEY and CDR2 SMNVEV (reference sequence). The CDR3 has 18 amino acids. The J segment lost 2 bases and the V segment lost 7 bases, leaving 16 bases of the junction unmatched. The CDR3 DNA reads TGTGCCAGCAAATCGGGGGGGTTAGCGGGAGGGCCGACCTACGAGCAGTACTTC. Amino acid sequence: CASKSGGLAGGPTYEQYF.

The chain couples TRBV5-4 to TRBJ2-7, with D maybe TRBD2 (5 bases). The CDR3 sequence is 13 residues long. CDR1 is SGHNT, CDR2 YYREEE, per germline (reference sequence). Trimming stripped 4 bases from V and 2 bases from J, with 10 bases between. CDR3 bases: TGTGCCAGCAGCCGACTGGGAGCCTACGAGCAGTACTTC. Protein sequence: CASSRLGAYEQYF.

The V gene is TRBV10-3, the J gene TRBJ2-1, with TRBD1 matching 10 bases. The trim removed 7 bases at V and 5 bases at J, leaving 5 bases unmatched. Germline V lookup: CDR1 ENHRY, CDR2 SYGVKD. CDR3 size: 14 residues. The CDR3 loop is CAIKGTGDHNEQFF. The CDR3 DNA reads TGTGCCATCAAGGGGACAGGGGACCACAATGAGCAGTTCTTC.

This chain connects TRBV11-2 to TRBJ2-7; D might be TRBD2 (5 bases). V was clipped by 2 bases and J by 0 bases, with 11 bases between them. Germline CDR1 reads SGHAT; CDR2 reads FQNNGV. The CDR3 runs 15 residues. In DNA form, the CDR3 reads TGTGCCAGCAGCTTATTCGGGGAGAGCTCCTACGAGCAGTACTTC. Its protein product is CASSLFGESSYEQYF.

The J gene is TRBJ2-7, the V gene TRBV11-3, with 9 bases that match TRBD2. The V gene end was trimmed by 5 bases and the J gene end by 7 bases; junction bases not matched to a gene: 6. The CDR3 is 13 amino acids. From germline, CDR1 is SGHNT and CDR2 YENEEA. CDR3 DNA: TGTGCCAGCAGCCGTGGACTAGCGCGTGAGCAGTACTTC. Amino acids: CASSRGLAREQYF.

This clone was observed a single time. The rearrangement links TRBV2 to TRBJ2-7, with 8 positions matching TRBD1. This CDR3 is built from 16 residues. Looked up from germline, CDR1 is SNHLY and CDR2 is FYNNEI. With V trimmed by 1 base and J by 6 bases, 11 bases remained unmatched. CDR3 nucleotide sequence: TGTGCCAGCAGTGAAGAACCAGGGGGCTATCCTCGCGAGCAGTACTTC. Amino acid sequence: CASSEEPGGYPREQYF.

The chain has TRBV4-1 and TRBJ2-3, with TRBD2 matching 9 bases. Per germline, CDR1 MGHRA and CDR2 YSYEKL. V dropped 1 base and J dropped 0; count of bases not matched to a gene: 8. The CDR3 is 18 amino acids. The CDR3: CASSQVGSGRFSTDTQYF. The CDR3 nucleotides read TGCGCCAGCAGCCAAGTAGGGAGCGGGAGGTTTAGCACAGATACGCAGTATTTT.

This clone was observed a single time. The CDR3 spells CASSWGSGQGTYEQYF. The CDR3 bases are TGCGCCAGCAGCTGGGGGTCGGGACAGGGAACCTACGAGCAGTACTTC. This sequence joins TRBV5-1 and TRBJ2-7, with 9 bases aligning to TRBD1. Germline-derived CDR1 and CDR2 are SGHRS and YFSETQ. V gave up 3 bases and J gave up 2 bases; unmatched junction bases: 9. CDR3 length: 16 residues.

The chain combines TRBV11-1 with TRBJ2-7; D may be TRBD2 (5 bases). Germline V gene sequence: CDR1 SGHAT, CDR2 FQDESV (reference sequence). This CDR3 contains 17 residues. V was trimmed by 1 base and J by 1 base, leaving 17 bases between them. The CDR3 is CASSLGGSGYPSYEQYF. In nucleotides, the CDR3 is TGTGCCAGCAGCTTAGGAGGTTCGGGGTATCCGTCCTACGAGCAGTACTTC.

V is TRBV5-1 and J is TRBJ1-2; tentative D call: TRBD1 (5 bases). Germline lookup yields CDR1 SGHRS and CDR2 YFSETQ. V lost 3 bases and J 2 bases, leaving 11 bases between the germline ends. The CDR3 contains 14 residues. The CDR3 DNA is TGCGCCAGCAGCTCCGGGGGAGGAAACTATGGCTACACCTTC. This gives the protein CASSSGGGNYGYTF.

This rearrangement joins TRBV2 to TRBJ2-1; D uncertain. CDR3 length: 9 amino acids. Germline lookup yields CDR1 SNHLY and CDR2 FYNNEI. Deletions cut 8 bases from V and 9 bases from J, with 5 bases between. In nucleotides, the CDR3 is TGTGCCAGCGGCAGTGAGCAGTTCTTC. This codes for CASGSEQFF.

V usage is TRBV5-4 and J usage is TRBJ2-1; 10 positions agree with TRBD2. The CDR3 loop spans 13 amino acids. V was clipped by 7 bases and J by 8 bases; unmatched bases: 6. Germline V CDR1 and CDR2: SGHNT, YYREEE (reference sequence). The CDR3 sequence is CASRIAGGDEQFF. The CDR3 nucleotides read TGTGCCAGCCGCATAGCGGGAGGAGATGAGCAGTTCTTC.

This chain uses TRBV7-3 with TRBJ2-5; D unresolved. The CDR3 contains 15 residues. Trimming removed 0 bases at V and 1 base at J, with 9 bases between. Germline CDR1 reads SGHTA; CDR2 reads FQGTGA. CDR3 loop: CASSLTYSPQETQYF. Here the CDR3 DNA reads TGTGCCAGCAGCTTAACGTACAGCCCCCAAGAGACCCAGTACTTC.

The chain employs TRBV7-9 and TRBJ2-7, with 7 bases aligning to TRBD2. Trimming took 1 base from V and 4 from J; bases not matched to a gene: 7. This CDR3 is 15 amino acids long. CDR1 is SEHNR and CDR2 is FQNEAQ in the germline V gene (reference sequence). CDR3 in amino acids: CASSLEAGVGYEQYF. CDR3 nucleotide sequence: TGTGCCAGCAGCTTAGAGGCGGGAGTGGGGTACGAGCAGTACTTC.

This chain uses TRBV12-5 with TRBJ2-3, with TRBD2 as a possible D gene (6 bases). Germline values: CDR1 LGHNT, CDR2 FRNRAP. V was shortened by 0 bases and J by 0 bases, with 13 bases between the two germline ends. This CDR3 has 17 residues. The CDR3 DNA reads TGTGCTAGTGGTTTGGTACTGGGTAGCGGTAGCACAGATACGCAGTATTTT. Its protein is CASGLVLGSGSTDTQYF.

V and J are TRBV5-1 and TRBJ2-3; weak D call: TRBD2 (6 bases). The CDR3 has 18 residues. V lost 4 bases and J lost 0, with 21 bases in between. The germline V gene has CDR1 SGHRS and CDR2 YFSETQ. The CDR3 nucleotides read TGCGCCAGCAGCCCGGGAGCCAGTCCCGCCTTTAGCACAGATACGCAGTATTTT. Its translation: CASSPGASPAFSTDTQYF.

This clone was seen a single time. The rearrangement joins TRBV28 to TRBJ2-2; weak D call: TRBD2 (6 bases). CDR3 length equals 17 residues. Germline V gene lookup returns CDR1 MDHEN and CDR2 SYDVKM. V was pared by 5 bases and J by 1 base, with 17 bases between. CDR3 sequence: CASSRLVGSGNTGELFF. CDR3 DNA sequence: TGTGCCAGCAGTCGACTAGTCGGGAGTGGGAACACCGGGGAGCTGTTTTTT.

The chain joins TRBV5-4 to TRBJ2-5; perhaps TRBD2 as D (6 bases). The V end lost 0 bases, the J end lost 7 bases, and 13 bases lay between the germline ends. Germline loops: CDR1 SGHNT, CDR2 YYREEE (reference sequence). The CDR3 has 14 residues. CDR3 sequence: CASSLGLDYVTQYF. As DNA, the CDR3 is TGTGCCAGCAGCTTGGGACTAGATTATGTGACCCAGTACTTC.

The V and J genes are TRBV13 and TRBJ2-1; 10 nucleotides match TRBD2. The germline V gene encodes CDR1 PRHDT and CDR2 FYEKMQ (reference sequence). J gave up 6 bases and V 5 bases, and 13 bases lay outside the gene matches. This CDR3 contains 17 residues. The CDR3 here is CASSRDTSGRAGNEQFF. The CDR3 nucleotides are TGTGCCAGCAGCCGGGACACGAGCGGGAGGGCCGGCAATGAGCAGTTCTTC.

This chain uses TRBV28 with TRBJ1-1; D call uncertain. There are 13 residues in the CDR3. Germline V lookup: CDR1 MDHEN, CDR2 SYDVKM. The V and J ends lost 3 bases and 0 bases respectively, with 5 bases between them. The CDR3 DNA sequence: TGTGCCAGCAGTTTGACAATGAACACTGAAGCTTTCTTT. Protein: CASSLTMNTEAFF.

The chain uses TRBV5-4 and TRBJ1-1; D is uncertain. V was cut by 1 base and J by 3 bases, with 7 bases left in between. This CDR3 is built from 13 residues. Germline values: CDR1 SGHNT, CDR2 YYREEE (reference sequence). Here the CDR3 DNA reads TGTGCCAGCAGCTTGAAGATAGACACTGAAGCTTTCTTT. Residues: CASSLKIDTEAFF.

V and J are TRBV1 and TRBJ2-6; TRBD1, as called in the table, went unchecked against the DNA. TRBV1 is tagged as a pseudogene. The CDR3 totals 19 residues. The CDR3 coding sequence is TGCACCAGCAGCCTCGTGAAGGGGGCTTCTCTCTCTGGGGCCAACGTCCTGACTTTC. Translating it yields CTSSLVKGASLSGANVLTF.